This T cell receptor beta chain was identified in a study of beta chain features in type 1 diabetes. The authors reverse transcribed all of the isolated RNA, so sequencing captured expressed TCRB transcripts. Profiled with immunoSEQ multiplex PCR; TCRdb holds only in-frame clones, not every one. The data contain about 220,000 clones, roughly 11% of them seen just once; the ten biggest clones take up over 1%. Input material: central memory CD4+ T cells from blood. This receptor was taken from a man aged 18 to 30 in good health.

CDR3 coding DNA: TGTGCCTGGAGTGAAATGTGGGCGGCGGGGACCTACGAGCAGTACTTC. Protein sequence: CAWSEMWAAGTYEQYF. This chain joins TRBV30 and TRBJ2-7, with TRBD2 as a possible D gene (6 bases). CDR1 is GTSNPN and CDR2 is SVGIG in the germline V gene (reference sequence). This CDR3 is built from 16 residues. V lost 1 base and J lost 2, with 18 bases in between.